The 24 T cell receptor beta chains in this list originate from one sample, sequenced in a study of blood T cell repertoires in COVID-19. Sequencing was performed with immunoSEQ multiplex PCR; in TCRdb, only in-frame clones are kept and a portion is missing. The sample includes about 220,000 clones, around 85% of them seen just once. Material: PBMCs or T cells enriched from blood (not recorded which). The receptors originated from a middle-aged woman with acute COVID-19.

The rearrangement joins TRBV6-5 to TRBJ1-5; 11 bases are a match to TRBD1. CDR1 is MNHEY and CDR2 is SVGAGI in the germline V gene. Trimming removed 7 bases from V and 7 bases from J; junction bases left unmatched: 9. This CDR3 is built from 15 residues. The CDR3 is CASNRDRGVNQPQHF. The CDR3 coding sequence is TGTGCCAGCAATCGGGACAGGGGGGTAAACCAGCCCCAGCATTTT.

This clone occurred once. The rearrangement uses TRBV28 and TRBJ1-6; TRBD1 matches at 8 bases. Germline loops: CDR1 MDHEN, CDR2 SYDVKM. V lost 2 bases to trimming and J lost 14 bases; unmatched junction nucleotides: 5. The CDR3 runs 13 residues. CDR3 in amino acids: CASSLPGTGALHF. The CDR3 DNA sequence: TGTGCCAGCAGTTTACCGGGGACAGGAGCCCTCCACTTT.

This clone occurred a few times. This rearrangement joins TRBV4-1 to TRBJ1-2; D possibly corresponds to TRBD1 (5 bases). CDR1 is MGHRA and CDR2 is YSYEKL in the germline V gene. This CDR3 is 17 amino acids long. Trimming left V 0 bases short and J 4 bases short, with 18 bases between. The CDR3 sequence is CASSQERATQAVYGYTF. The CDR3 DNA follows: TGCGCCAGCAGCCAAGAAAGGGCAACACAGGCGGTCTATGGCTACACCTTC.

This chain uses TRBV28 with TRBJ2-3; the match to TRBD2 covers 7 bases. The J segment lost 3 bases and the V segment lost 2 bases, leaving 5 bases of the junction unmatched. The CDR3 totals 15 residues. Germline CDR1 reads MDHEN; CDR2 reads SYDVKM. This CDR3 is CASSLAGANTDTQYF. The CDR3 nucleotides are TGTGCCAGCAGTTTAGCGGGAGCTAATACAGATACGCAGTATTTT.

The chain uses TRBV30 and TRBJ1-5, with 7 nucleotides matching TRBD1. The CDR3 has 13 residues. CDR1 is GTSNPN and CDR2 is SVGIG in the germline V gene (reference sequence). With 4 bases clipped from V and 3 bases from J, the junction kept 3 bases outside the gene matches. DNA for the CDR3: TGTGCCTGGACAGGGACAGCCAATCAGCCCCAGCATTTT. Its translation is CAWTGTANQPQHF. Full variable domain (rest looked up from reference TRBV30 and TRBJ1-5): SQTIHQWPATLVQPVGSPLSLECTVEGTSNPNLYWYRQAAGRGLQLLFYSVGIGQISSEVPQNLSASRPQDRQFILSSKKLLLSDSGFYLCAWTGTANQPQHFGDGTRLSIL.

The chain carries TRBV5-1 and TRBJ2-2; D perhaps matches TRBD1 (6 bases). Germline CDR1 is SGHRS and CDR2 is YFSETQ. The CDR3 covers 15 residues. The V and J ends lost 0 bases and 7 bases respectively, with 13 bases between them. CDR3 sequence (DNA): TGCGCCAGCAGCTTGGACAGGGATGTCAACGGGGAGCTGTTTTTT. This translates into CASSLDRDVNGELFF.

This clone was picked up a small number of times. The V and J genes are TRBV6-5 and TRBJ1-6, with a weak D call TRBD1 (5 bases). The V end was cut by 6 bases, the J end by 9 bases, with 18 bases between. Germline CDR1 reads MNHEY; CDR2 reads SVGAGI. The CDR3 has 15 residues. This chain's CDR3 is CASSHNGRAGSPLHF. The CDR3 DNA is TGTGCCAGCAGCCATAACGGCAGGGCAGGTTCACCCCTCCACTTT.

Only a few counts were recorded for this clone. The chain couples TRBV7-2 to TRBJ2-4; 11 nucleotides line up with TRBD2. This CDR3 spans 15 amino acids. The V gene end was trimmed by 6 bases and the J gene end by 10 bases; junction bases not matched to a gene: 11. Germline CDR1 reads SGHTA; CDR2 reads FQGNSA. Here the CDR3 reads CASRFIAGGEEIQYF. CDR3 DNA sequence: TGTGCCAGCAGGTTTATAGCGGGAGGGGAGGAGATTCAGTACTTC.

V and J are TRBV7-8 and TRBJ2-1, with D possibly TRBD2 on 7 matching bases. CDR1 SGHVS and CDR2 FQNEAQ come from the germline V gene. The V and J ends lost 7 bases and 9 bases respectively, with 25 bases between them. The CDR3 extends over 16 amino acids. The CDR3 DNA sequence: TGTGCCAGCACCCCAAGGGGGGGAACCGGTATAGGTGAGCAGTTCTTC. Protein product: CASTPRGGTGIGEQFF. Based on the CDR3 plus reference TRBV7-8 and TRBJ2-1, the full variable domain is GAGVSQSPRYKVAKRGQDVALRCDPISGHVSLFWYQQALGQGPEFLTYFQNEAQLDKSGLPSDRFFAERPEGSVSTLKIQRTQQEDSAVYLCASTPRGGTGIGEQFFGPGTRLTVL.

This chain connects TRBV4-2 to TRBJ1-4, with D tentatively TRBD1 (6 bases). V lost 0 bases, J lost 5 bases, and 16 bases lay in between. Per the germline V gene, CDR1 is LGHNA and CDR2 is YNFKEQ. CDR3 length: 17 amino acids. This chain's CDR3 is CASSQDPTGISNEKLFF. Written as DNA, the CDR3 is TGTGCCAGCAGCCAAGATCCCACAGGGATTTCGAATGAAAAACTGTTTTTT.

The chain joins TRBV3-1 (or the pseudogene TRBV3-2) to TRBJ2-1; TRBD2 matches at 7 bases. The CDR3 runs 15 residues. Germline V gene lookup returns CDR1 LGHDT and CDR2 YNNKEL (reference sequence). The J segment lost 9 bases and the V segment lost 0 bases, leaving 8 bases of the junction unmatched. CDR3 sequence: CASSQDRLPGGEQFF. As DNA, the CDR3 is TGTGCCAGCAGCCAAGACAGGCTCCCGGGGGGTGAGCAGTTCTTC.

J is TRBJ1-1 and V is TRBV5-4, with D possibly being TRBD1 (6 bases). With 0 bases removed from V and 1 base from J, the gap between germline ends came to 16 bases. In germline, CDR1 is SGHNT, CDR2 YYREEE (reference sequence). The CDR3 consists of 17 residues. The DNA of the CDR3 is TGTGCCAGCAGCTTGGGGGCGGGCAGGGGTTCGAACACTGAAGCTTTCTTT. Amino acid sequence: CASSLGAGRGSNTEAFF.

The genes are TRBV30 and TRBJ1-5, with TRBD1 matching 7 bases. The CDR3 length is 13 residues. Germline V gene sequence: CDR1 GTSNPN, CDR2 SVGIG (reference sequence). Trimming at V came to 1 base and at J to 6 bases, leaving 3 bases not matched to a gene. CDR3 region: CAWSEQGGQPQHF. DNA for the CDR3: TGTGCCTGGAGTGAGCAGGGGGGTCAGCCCCAGCATTTT.

As regards this clone: The junction and the germline gene differ at one end; a read error may be behind it. The rearrangement links TRBV7-8 to TRBJ1-2, with TRBD1 identical over 9 bases. Germline V gene lookup returns CDR1 SGHVS and CDR2 FQNEAQ. CDR3 length equals 13 residues. The CDR3, as DNA: TGTGCCAGCAGCTTAGTTCCTTGGACAGGGGCTTTCTTC. It codes for CASSLVPWTGAFF.

This sequence joins TRBV7-8 and TRBJ1-1, with TRBD1 as a possible D gene (5 bases). Germline values: CDR1 SGHVS, CDR2 FQNEAQ. V was pared by 2 bases and J by 0 bases, with 7 bases between. There are 14 residues in the CDR3. CDR3 loop: CASSLPGMNTEAFF. The CDR3 bases are TGTGCCAGCAGCTTACCAGGGATGAACACTGAAGCTTTCTTT.

This clone was found once. Other DNA sequences within the sample encode an identical CDR3. The chain combines TRBV5-1 with TRBJ1-2; 9 nucleotides align to TRBD1. The CDR3 is made up of 13 amino acids. Germline assignment: CDR1 SGHRS and CDR2 YFSETQ. V trimming: 5 bases; J trimming: 7 bases; junction bases outside the gene matches: 6. The CDR3 loop is CASSSGTGIGYTF. The CDR3 coding sequence is TGCGCCAGCAGTTCCGGGACAGGGATTGGCTACACCTTC.

V and J are TRBV27 and TRBJ2-1; tentative D call: TRBD2 (5 bases). The V and J ends lost 4 bases and 0 bases respectively, with 19 bases between them. CDR1 and CDR2 (germline): MNHEY, SMNVEV (reference sequence). The CDR3 extends over 18 amino acids. The CDR3 DNA follows: TGTGCCAGCAGTTCATCCTTGGGCGGGCCTAGCTCCTACAATGAGCAGTTCTTC. Residues: CASSSSLGGPSSYNEQFF.

J is TRBJ2-1 and V is TRBV5-1, with D possibly being TRBD1 or TRBD2 (9 bases each). This CDR3 has 16 residues. V dropped 8 bases and J dropped 4 bases, with 22 bases sitting between them. Per germline, CDR1 SGHRS and CDR2 YFSETQ. DNA for the CDR3: TGCGCCAGTGACAGGGGGGCTAGCGGGGCTTACAATGAGCAGTTCTTC. Its protein is CASDRGASGAYNEQFF.

This clone has only one observation. The chain employs TRBV7-9 and TRBJ2-2; D is ambiguous. CDR3 length: 13 residues. Trimming stripped 5 bases from V and 3 bases from J, with 7 bases between. CDR1 SEHNR and CDR2 FQNEAQ come from the germline V gene (reference sequence). The CDR3 protein is CASSPRYTGELFF. CDR3 DNA: TGTGCCAGCAGCCCCAGATACACCGGGGAGCTGTTTTTT.

The chain joins TRBV27 to TRBJ2-1; D perhaps matches TRBD2 (6 bases). V was cut by 3 bases and J by 7 bases, with 13 bases left in between. CDR3 length equals 14 residues. CDR1 MNHEY and CDR2 SMNVEV come from the germline V gene (reference sequence). The CDR3 nucleotides read TGTGCCAGCAGTTTTGACCCCCGGGGGAATGAGCAGTTCTTC. Encoded protein: CASSFDPRGNEQFF.

This chain joins TRBV5-4 and TRBJ2-4; 9 bases fit TRBD1. V lost 4 bases and J lost 6; bases outside the gene matches: 8. In germline, CDR1 is SGHNT, CDR2 YYREEE (reference sequence). This CDR3 is built from 15 residues. The CDR3 nucleotides are TGTGCCAGCAGCCCGGGACAGGGTAGGGGAAACATTCAGTACTTC. The encoded protein is CASSPGQGRGNIQYF.

This chain joins TRBV30 and TRBJ1-5; D not certain. Germline V gives CDR1 GTSNPN, CDR2 SVGIG (reference sequence). Trimming removed 3 bases from V and 4 bases from J, with 10 bases in between. The CDR3 is 13 amino acids. CDR3 DNA sequence: TGTGCCTGGAGCTCCGGAGTAAATCAGCCCCAGCATTTT. Translating it yields CAWSSGVNQPQHF.

V and J are TRBV6-5 and TRBJ1-1; weak D call: TRBD1 (5 bases). The CDR3 is 15 amino acids. Germline assignment: CDR1 MNHEY and CDR2 SVGAGI. With 6 bases removed from V and 3 bases from J, the gap between germline ends came to 17 bases. DNA of the CDR3: TGTGCCAGCAGCGGGGCAGGGACTGGGGACACTGAAGCTTTCTTT. Its translation: CASSGAGTGDTEAFF.

The chain combines TRBV6-5 with TRBJ1-1; 9 bases match TRBD1. This CDR3 comprises 14 residues. After removal of 6 bases from V and 3 bases from J, the junction contained 5 bases not matched to a gene. CDR1 and CDR2 from the germline V gene are MNHEY and SVGAGI. The CDR3 is CASRNRGLDTEAFF. The DNA of the CDR3 is TGTGCCAGCAGGAACAGGGGGCTGGACACTGAAGCTTTCTTT.